Many counts were recorded for the clone carrying this T cell receptor (beta chain). What it recognizes is unknown. These data come from a study of T cells in Graves' hyperthyroidism and ophthalmopathy. Study-wide points: Model predictions of ophthalmopathy came a median 6.5 months before onset. Among clonotypes expanded in thyroid above 0.001, most were also found in blood. Patients with ophthalmopathy were separated from those with stable hyperthyroidism by a 13 V-J model.

Diagnostic assessment was based on clinical symptoms, serum thyroxine and TRAb, thyroid ultrasound and orbital computed tomography. RNA transcripts provided the source from which TCR beta CDR3 regions were amplified. TCR CDR3 regions were first amplified by RT-PCR with HTBI primers. Each CDR3 protein is one row after TCRdb ran MiXCR on the multiplex PCR reads. This table holds a few hundred thousand distinct CDR3 sequences, about 15% found once. The sequence was collected from a woman aged 25 to 45 with Graves' hyperthyroidism. The material sequenced was blood.

CDR3 bases: TGTGCCAGCAGTTTTGCGGACTGGGGGGGCGAGCAGTTCTTC. It is translated as CASSFADWGGEQFF. The chain is built from TRBV27 and TRBJ2-1, with D tentatively TRBD2 (7 bases). V gave up 3 bases and J gave up 10 bases, with 16 bases separating them. CDR1 is MNHEY, CDR2 SMNVEV, per germline (reference sequence). This CDR3 spans 14 amino acids.